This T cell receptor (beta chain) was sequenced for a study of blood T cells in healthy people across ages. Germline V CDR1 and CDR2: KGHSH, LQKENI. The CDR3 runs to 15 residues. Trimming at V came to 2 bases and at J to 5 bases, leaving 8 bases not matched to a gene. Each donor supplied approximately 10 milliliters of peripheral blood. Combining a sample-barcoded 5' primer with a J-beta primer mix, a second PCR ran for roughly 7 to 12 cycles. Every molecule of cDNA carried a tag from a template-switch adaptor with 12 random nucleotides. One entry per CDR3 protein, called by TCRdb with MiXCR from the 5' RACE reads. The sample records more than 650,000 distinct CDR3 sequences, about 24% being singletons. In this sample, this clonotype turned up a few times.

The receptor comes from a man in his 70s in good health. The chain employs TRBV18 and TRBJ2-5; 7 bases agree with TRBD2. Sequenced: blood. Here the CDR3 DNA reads TGTGCCAGCTCACCAGTTCCGCTAGCGGTTGAGACCCAGTACTTC. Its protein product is CASSPVPLAVETQYF.